The 18 T cell receptor beta chains reported below all come from one sample, sequenced in a study of OX40 agonist ivuxolimab in advanced cancers. Clones were read by immunoSEQ multiplex PCR, and TCRdb kept only the in-frame ones, dropping some. The repertoire holds about 30,000 clones, roughly 83% seen once, with 20% to 30% in the top ten. Sequenced material: CD4+ or CD8+ T cells sorted from blood, taken in a trial of the OX40 agonist ivuxolimab. The receptors were sampled from an adult with an advanced solid tumor such as melanoma, head and neck, liver or kidney cancer.

This rearrangement joins TRBV7-6 to TRBJ2-7, with D perhaps being TRBD1 or TRBD2 (5 bases each). The CDR3 sequence is 15 residues long. The V and J ends lost 5 bases and 0 bases respectively, with 14 bases between them. Per the germline V gene, CDR1 is SGHVS and CDR2 is FNYEAQ. The CDR3 here is CASSVRDHSSYEQYF. The DNA of the CDR3 is TGTGCCAGCAGCGTCCGGGACCATAGCTCCTACGAGCAGTACTTC.

The genes are TRBV7-9 and TRBJ2-5; 13 positions match TRBD2. V was clipped by 6 bases and J by 0 bases; unmatched bases: 7. This CDR3 has 17 amino acids. CDR1 and CDR2 from the germline V gene are SEHNR and FQNEAQ (reference sequence). CDR3 region: CASRPTSGRQYQETQYF. The CDR3 coding sequence is TGTGCCAGCAGGCCGACTAGCGGGAGGCAGTACCAAGAGACCCAGTACTTC.

The chain carries TRBV5-1 and TRBJ1-2; D gene uncertain. The germline V gene has CDR1 SGHRS and CDR2 YFSETQ. The V end lost 1 base, the J end lost 8 bases, and 15 bases lay between the germline ends. The CDR3 totals 14 residues. The chain's CDR3 is CASSLNSAVLGYTF. The DNA of the CDR3 is TGCGCCAGCAGCTTGAACAGTGCTGTCCTAGGCTACACCTTC.

The rearrangement joins TRBV7-9 to TRBJ1-1; D not certain. V lost 6 bases, J lost 0 bases, and 14 bases lay in between. Germline V lookup: CDR1 SEHNR, CDR2 FQNEAQ (reference sequence). This CDR3 is built from 15 residues. The CDR3 protein is CASRPTGTMNTEAFF. The CDR3 bases are TGTGCCAGCAGACCAACTGGAACCATGAACACTGAAGCTTTCTTT.

This rearrangement joins TRBV7-9 to TRBJ2-1; TRBD2 is a possible D gene (5 bases). Trimming removed 2 bases from V and 2 bases from J, with 19 bases in between. This CDR3 spans 18 amino acids. Germline V gene sequence: CDR1 SEHNR, CDR2 FQNEAQ (reference sequence). CDR3: CASSLNDPGLAAYNEQFF. The DNA of the CDR3 is TGTGCCAGCAGCTTAAACGACCCAGGCCTAGCAGCCTACAATGAGCAGTTCTTC.

The genes are TRBV11-2 and TRBJ2-5, with 8 bases identical to TRBD2. J was trimmed by 1 base and V by 4 bases; bases with no gene match: 11. Looked up from germline, CDR1 is SGHAT and CDR2 is FQNNGV. This CDR3 spans 17 amino acids. CDR3 residues: CASSSAERESSQETQYF. In nucleotides, the CDR3 is TGTGCCAGCAGCTCCGCCGAGCGGGAGAGCTCCCAAGAGACCCAGTACTTC.

The rearrangement links TRBV27 to TRBJ2-3; 10 bases align to TRBD2. Per germline, CDR1 MNHEY and CDR2 SMNVEV (reference sequence). The CDR3 consists of 15 residues. J lost 5 bases, V lost 5 bases, and 7 bases had no gene match. CDR3 in amino acids: CASSPRTSGRDTQYF. The CDR3 coding sequence is TGTGCCAGCAGTCCTCGGACTAGCGGTCGAGATACGCAGTATTTT.

CDR3 sequence reads: CASSRLGNEQFF. CDR3 coding DNA: TGTGCCAGCAGTCGACTAGGAAATGAGCAGTTCTTC. This chain connects TRBV2 to TRBJ2-1; D is possibly TRBD2 (6 bases). Trimming took 5 bases from V and 7 from J, leaving 9 bases between them. CDR1 is SNHLY, CDR2 FYNNEI, per germline. The CDR3 sequence is 12 residues long.

The chain is built from TRBV7-9 and TRBJ2-1; D call uncertain. From germline, CDR1 is SEHNR and CDR2 FQNEAQ (reference sequence). Between the trimmed V and J ends, which lost 4 bases and 8 bases, there was a span of 15 bases. The CDR3 consists of 14 residues. The CDR3 spells CASSWATPMDEQFF. The CDR3 coding sequence is TGTGCCAGCAGCTGGGCAACCCCAATGGATGAGCAGTTCTTC. Complete variable domain (other parts from reference TRBV7-9 and TRBJ2-1): DTGVSQNPRHKITKRGQNVTFRCDPISEHNRLYWYRQTLGQGPEFLTYFQNEAQLEKSRLLSDRFSAERPKGSFSTLEIQRTEQGDSAMYLCASSWATPMDEQFFGPGTRLTVL.

This clone has just a few counts. This chain links TRBV7-8 with TRBJ2-1; D gene unclear. The V end lost 2 bases, the J end lost 9 bases, and 5 bases lay between the germline ends. The CDR3 is 11 amino acids. CDR1 and CDR2 (germline): SGHVS, FQNEAQ. The CDR3 coding sequence is TGTGCCAGCAGCTTATATAGTGAGCAGTTCTTC. Translated: CASSLYSEQFF.

Remarks on this clone: At the DNA level, this CDR3 is encoded by other sequences in the same sample as well. The rearrangement links TRBV15 to TRBJ2-7; D call uncertain. Germline V gives CDR1 LNHNV, CDR2 YYDKDF (reference sequence). The CDR3 covers 13 residues. Trimming cost V 1 base and J 4 bases, with 8 bases left between them. The CDR3 protein is CATSRGDIYEQYF. CDR3 nucleotide sequence: TGTGCCACCAGCAGAGGTGACATTTACGAGCAGTACTTC.

The chain is built from TRBV30 and TRBJ1-1, with D possibly TRBD1 on 5 matching bases. The V and J ends lost 0 bases and 5 bases respectively, with 13 bases between them. Germline CDR1 reads GTSNPN; CDR2 reads SVGIG (reference sequence). This CDR3 has 14 amino acids. The CDR3 loop reads CAWSVMIGGTEAFF. The CDR3 DNA follows: TGTGCCTGGAGTGTAATGATCGGGGGAACTGAAGCTTTCTTT.

The rearrangement joins TRBV7-9 to TRBJ2-3; D ambiguous. Trimming pared 5 bases from V and 8 bases from J, leaving 11 bases between. The CDR3 length is 12 residues. The germline V gene encodes CDR1 SEHNR and CDR2 FQNEAQ (reference sequence). The CDR3 loop is CASSQTVPTQYF. DNA of the CDR3: TGTGCCAGCAGCCAAACAGTACCTACGCAGTATTTT.

The V gene is TRBV6-6, the J gene TRBJ2-1; 7 bases match TRBD2. Per the germline V gene, CDR1 is MNHNY and CDR2 is SVGAGI (reference sequence). The CDR3 loop spans 15 amino acids. The V and J ends lost 5 bases and 3 bases, in that order; junction bases with no gene match: 7. The CDR3 loop is CASSPTGTNYNEQFF. The CDR3 nucleotides read TGTGCCAGCAGTCCCACCGGGACTAACTACAATGAGCAGTTCTTC.

The chain joins TRBV7-9 to TRBJ2-1; tentatively, D is TRBD2 (5 bases). Germline loops: CDR1 SEHNR, CDR2 FQNEAQ (reference sequence). The length of the CDR3 is 11 residues. The V end lost 8 bases, the J end lost 7 bases, and 9 bases lay between the germline ends. This CDR3 is CASRLANEQFF. Written as DNA, the CDR3 is TGTGCCAGCCGCCTAGCTAATGAGCAGTTCTTC.

The chain combines TRBV11-2 with TRBJ2-1; perhaps TRBD2 as D (6 bases). The length of the CDR3 is 14 residues. V was clipped by 0 bases and J by 3 bases, with 6 bases between them. Germline-derived CDR1 and CDR2 are SGHAT and FQNNGV. CDR3 protein: CASSLETSYNEQFF. In DNA, the CDR3 is TGTGCCAGCAGCTTAGAGACTAGCTACAATGAGCAGTTCTTC.

The rearrangement links TRBV19 to TRBJ2-7; 9 bases are a match to TRBD2. The J segment lost 5 bases and the V segment lost 5 bases, leaving 7 bases of the junction unmatched. Germline CDR1 is LNHDA and CDR2 is SQIVND (reference sequence). CDR3 length: 14 amino acids. The CDR3 sequence is CASSPGLASDEQYF. CDR3 sequence (DNA): TGTGCCAGTAGTCCGGGACTAGCTTCCGACGAGCAGTACTTC.

The chain is built from TRBV4-1 and TRBJ2-5, with TRBD1 as a possible D gene (6 bases). Trimming removed 4 bases at V and 2 bases at J, with 8 bases between. Germline V gives CDR1 MGHRA, CDR2 YSYEKL. There are 13 residues in the CDR3. CDR3 coding DNA: TGCGCCAGCAGCCTCAGGGGACAAGAGACCCAGTACTTC. It encodes CASSLRGQETQYF.